The 32 T cell receptor beta chains below come from one sample, sequenced in a study of technical replicates of blood from a few donors. TCRdb's copy holds only in-frame clones and misses some; the assay was immunoSEQ multiplex PCR. Among roughly 71,000 clones listed, roughly 92% were seen once. Sequencing was done on a sample of T cells isolated from PBMCs. These receptors were obtained from a human donor in good health.

The chain combines TRBV30 with TRBJ2-1; 16 bases are shared with TRBD2. The CDR3 consists of 16 residues. Germline V gene lookup returns CDR1 GTSNPN and CDR2 SVGIG (reference sequence). V lost 3 bases, J lost 16 bases, and 15 bases stayed unmatched. The CDR3 DNA sequence: TGTGCCTGGAGCCGGGAAGGGACTAGCGGGAGGGCCAAACGATTCTTC. It encodes CAWSREGTSGRAKRFF.

This chain connects TRBV18 to TRBJ2-7, with 13 nucleotides matching TRBD2. Per the germline V gene, CDR1 is KGHSH and CDR2 is LQKENI. The CDR3 spans 15 residues. Losses at the gene ends were 5 bases for V and 5 bases for J; bases not matched to a gene: 6. CDR3 DNA sequence: TGTGCCAGCTCAACCGGACTAGCGGGAGCCGACGAGCAGTACTTC. It specifies CASSTGLAGADEQYF.

This clone was detected only once. The V and J genes are TRBV19 and TRBJ2-1; a possible D gene is TRBD1 (6 bases). This CDR3 region has 14 residues. Trimming pared 4 bases from V and 3 bases from J, leaving 10 bases between. The germline V gene encodes CDR1 LNHDA and CDR2 SQIVND (reference sequence). The CDR3 sequence is CASSKRTVYNEQFF. The CDR3 DNA follows: TGTGCCAGTAGTAAAAGGACAGTCTACAATGAGCAGTTCTTC.

With regard to this clone: Other nucleotide sequences in the sample specify the same CDR3. The gene calls are TRBV7-9 and TRBJ2-7; TRBD2 might be the D (6 bases). V lost 5 bases and J lost 1, with 9 bases in between. CDR1 and CDR2 from the germline V gene are SEHNR and FQNEAQ (reference sequence). CDR3 length: 13 residues. Here the CDR3 DNA reads TGTGCCAGCAGCCCGGACTATTCCTACGAGCAGTACTTC. It specifies CASSPDYSYEQYF.

The rearrangement uses TRBV7-3 and TRBJ2-2; D gene unclear. Germline assignment: CDR1 SGHTA and CDR2 FQGTGA. The CDR3 is 13 residues long. Trimming stripped 5 bases from V and 5 bases from J, with 9 bases between. The CDR3 DNA reads TGTGCCAGCAGCGCACAAGAAACCGGGGAGCTGTTTTTT. Its translation is CASSAQETGELFF.

The V and J genes are TRBV14 and TRBJ2-2; no reliable D call. The CDR3 has 14 amino acids. Trimming cost V 3 bases and J 7 bases, with 12 bases left between them. The germline V gene has CDR1 SGHDN and CDR2 FVKESK. This chain's CDR3 is CASSHSYGFGELFF. The CDR3 bases are TGTGCCAGCAGCCATTCTTACGGGTTCGGGGAGCTGTTTTTT.

The V call is TRBV30, the J call TRBJ2-7, with D possibly matching TRBD1 (6 bases). The CDR3 spans 14 residues. V lost 2 bases, J lost 2 bases, and 13 bases lay in between. Germline V gene sequence: CDR1 GTSNPN, CDR2 SVGIG (reference sequence). The CDR3 nucleotides are TGTGCCTGGAGTTTGATCAGGGGCCCCTACGAGCAGTACTTC. Its translation is CAWSLIRGPYEQYF.

A note on this clone: One junction end disagrees with the germline gene, perhaps due to a read error. This rearrangement joins TRBV27 to TRBJ1-5; D not certain. This CDR3 spans 13 amino acids. The germline gives CDR1 MNHEY, CDR2 SMNVEV (reference sequence). CDR3 amino acids: CASSVSINQPQHF. The CDR3 nucleotides read TGTGCCAGCAGTGTATCTATTAATCAGCCCCAGCATTTT.

The chain joins TRBV28 to TRBJ1-1, with TRBD1 matching 9 bases. The CDR3 runs 13 residues. J was trimmed by 7 bases and V by 10 bases; bases with no gene match: 10. CDR1 is MDHEN, CDR2 SYDVKM, per germline. CDR3 protein: CATRTGVRGEAFF. The CDR3 nucleotides read TGTGCCACCAGGACAGGGGTGCGGGGTGAAGCTTTCTTT.

The rearrangement joins TRBV30 to TRBJ2-3; TRBD1 matches 8 bases. The trim removed 2 bases at V and 2 bases at J, leaving 12 bases unmatched. This CDR3 is 17 amino acids long. Germline assignment: CDR1 GTSNPN and CDR2 SVGIG (reference sequence). CDR3 in DNA: TGTGCCTGGAGTCCCCGGACAGGGATGCTACCCACAGATACGCAGTATTTT. It translates to CAWSPRTGMLPTDTQYF.

The rearrangement uses TRBV2 and TRBJ2-7; the D is unclear. The germline V and J ends were trimmed by 4 bases and 3 bases, with 7 bases remaining between them. The CDR3 extends over 12 amino acids. CDR1 and CDR2 from the germline V gene are SNHLY and FYNNEI. The DNA for the CDR3 is TGTGCCAGCAGTGGAGGAAGCTACGAGCAGTACTTC. Protein sequence: CASSGGSYEQYF.

This sequence joins TRBV7-9 and TRBJ2-3, with unresolved D. Germline CDR1 reads SEHNR; CDR2 reads FQNEAQ (reference sequence). V shed 6 bases and J shed 1 base, with 11 bases lying between them. The CDR3 consists of 14 residues. The CDR3 nucleotides are TGTGCCAGCAGTCTGGCCCCCGGCACAGATACGCAGTATTTT. This sequence encodes CASSLAPGTDTQYF.

V gene TRBV6-5 combines with J gene TRBJ2-2; 10 bases map to TRBD2. Germline-derived CDR1 and CDR2 are MNHEY and SVGAGI. This CDR3 contains 15 residues. J gave up 4 bases and V 5 bases, and 4 bases lay outside the gene matches. The CDR3 sequence: CASSTGLASTGELFF. The CDR3 DNA is TGTGCCAGCAGTACGGGACTAGCGAGCACCGGGGAGCTGTTTTTT.

This clone was observed a single time. The genes are TRBV27 and TRBJ1-1, with 7 bases that match TRBD1. J lost 6 bases, V lost 0 bases, and 7 bases had no gene match. This CDR3 is built from 15 residues. Germline V gene data show CDR1 as MNHEY and CDR2 as SMNVEV (reference sequence). CDR3: CASSLSDSRGAEAFF. DNA for the CDR3: TGTGCCAGCAGTTTATCGGACAGCAGGGGGGCTGAAGCTTTCTTT.

The V gene is TRBV19, the J gene TRBJ1-1, with D uncertain. Trimming took 10 bases from V and 9 from J, leaving 15 bases between them. Per germline, CDR1 LNHDA and CDR2 SQIVND (reference sequence). The CDR3 totals 11 residues. The CDR3: CATRRGAKAFF. DNA of the CDR3: TGTGCCACCCGGCGTGGAGCCAAAGCTTTCTTT.

The chain joins TRBV11-3 to TRBJ2-7; TRBD1 aligns across 7 bases. CDR1 SGHNT and CDR2 YENEEA come from the germline V gene. The CDR3 runs 14 residues. V was pared by 5 bases and J by 2 bases, with 6 bases of the junction left unmatched. The CDR3 here is CASSVGTATYEQYF. The CDR3 DNA reads as TGTGCCAGCAGCGTCGGGACAGCCACCTACGAGCAGTACTTC.

The chain uses TRBV6-1 and TRBJ2-2; D perhaps matches TRBD2 (6 bases). Trimming pared 10 bases from V and 4 bases from J, leaving 13 bases between. This CDR3 region has 13 residues. The germline gives CDR1 MNHNS, CDR2 SASEGT. This CDR3 reads CATRRAGTGELFF. The CDR3 DNA follows: TGTGCCACGAGGAGGGCCGGCACCGGGGAGCTGTTTTTT.

This chain links TRBV2 with TRBJ1-2; TRBD1 might be the D (6 bases). The germline V gene encodes CDR1 SNHLY and CDR2 FYNNEI. V dropped 4 bases and J dropped 6 bases, with 9 bases sitting between them. There are 12 residues in the CDR3. CDR3 in amino acids: CASSGQGHGYTF. For the CDR3, the DNA is TGTGCCAGCAGTGGTCAGGGGCATGGCTACACCTTC.

V gene TRBV11-2 combines with J gene TRBJ2-1; 8 nucleotides agree with TRBD1. The V and J ends lost 2 bases and 2 bases, in that order; junction bases with no gene match: 2. Per germline, CDR1 SGHAT and CDR2 FQNNGV. CDR3 length: 15 residues. The CDR3 spells CASSLPGGPYNEQFF. Written as DNA, the CDR3 is TGTGCCAGCAGCTTACCAGGGGGCCCCTACAATGAGCAGTTCTTC.

This sequence joins TRBV20-1 and TRBJ1-5, with a possible D match to TRBD1 (5 bases). This CDR3 is built from 11 residues. Germline CDR1 reads DFQATT; CDR2 reads SNEGSKA (reference sequence). This chain's CDR3 is CMGRGEGAQHF. CDR3 DNA: TGCATGGGGCGGGGGGAAGGAGCCCAGCATTTT.

The V gene is TRBV6-5, the J gene TRBJ1-2; D is uncertain. The CDR3 sequence is 14 residues long. Germline V gene sequence: CDR1 MNHEY, CDR2 SVGAGI. V lost 0 bases, J lost 8 bases, and 13 bases lay in between. CDR3 sequence (DNA): TGTGCCAGCAGTTACTCGAGGGCAGAGGAGGGCTACACCTTC. Protein sequence: CASSYSRAEEGYTF.

The V and J genes are TRBV5-1 and TRBJ2-5; 8 nucleotides align to TRBD2. The V and J ends lost 6 bases and 4 bases, in that order; junction bases with no gene match: 8. CDR1 and CDR2 from the germline V gene are SGHRS and YFSETQ. This CDR3 spans 14 amino acids. CDR3 region: CASNSGRAVETQYF. The DNA of the CDR3 is TGCGCCAGCAATTCCGGGAGGGCCGTAGAGACCCAGTACTTC. The full variable domain, completed using reference TRBV5-1 and TRBJ2-5, is KAGVTQTPRYLIKTRGQQVTLSCSPISGHRSVSWYQQTPGQGLQFLFEYFSETQRNKGNFPGRFSGRQFSNSRSEMNVSTLELGDSALYLCASNSGRAVETQYFGPGTRLLVL.

This clone was seen a handful of times. The V and J genes are TRBV4-1 and TRBJ1-1; 8 bases line up with TRBD1. Per the germline V gene, CDR1 is MGHRA and CDR2 is YSYEKL. The V gene end was trimmed by 3 bases and the J gene end by 1 base; junction bases not matched to a gene: 7. There are 16 residues in the CDR3. Here the CDR3 reads CASSHSGDRTNTEAFF. In DNA, the CDR3 is TGCGCCAGCAGCCACTCCGGGGACAGGACGAACACTGAAGCTTTCTTT.

Only a few counts were recorded for this clone. The chain is built from TRBV7-9 and TRBJ2-7; perhaps TRBD1 as D (6 bases). Between the trimmed V and J ends, which lost 0 bases and 3 bases, there was a span of 15 bases. The CDR3 is 16 residues long. Germline CDR1 SEHNR, CDR2 FQNEAQ (reference sequence). CDR3 sequence: CASSLAYRGHDYEQYF. The CDR3 DNA is TGTGCCAGCAGCTTAGCCTACCGGGGACACGACTACGAGCAGTACTTC.

The rearrangement links TRBV6-5 to TRBJ2-1; 7 bases fit TRBD1. CDR1 and CDR2 (germline): MNHEY, SVGAGI. V gave up 1 base and J gave up 5 bases; unmatched junction bases: 5. The CDR3 has 15 amino acids. This CDR3 reads CASSYFTGEHNEQFF. The CDR3 region has the DNA TGTGCCAGCAGTTACTTCACAGGGGAACACAATGAGCAGTTCTTC.

This clone has just one count. V usage is TRBV23-1 and J usage is TRBJ2-5, with TRBD1 identical over 9 bases. The end of the DNA is better explained by TRBJ2-7, so the J call may be wrong. TRBV23-1 is assigned to the ORF class and has an uncertain function. The CDR3 runs to 15 residues. The CDR3 DNA sequence: TGCGCCAGCAGCTACCTCTCGGACAGGGGCCACGAGCAGTACTTC. Protein sequence: CASSYLSDRGHEQYF.

V and J are TRBV28 and TRBJ2-3, with TRBD2 as a possible D gene (5 bases). The CDR3 contains 15 residues. Trimming removed 7 bases at V and 8 bases at J, with 22 bases between. Germline loops: CDR1 MDHEN, CDR2 SYDVKM. The DNA for the CDR3 is TGTGCCAGCACCCCAATGTCGTCCGGGGTAGGTACGCAGTATTTT. Amino acids: CASTPMSSGVGTQYF.

This clone was picked up many times. The J gene is TRBJ2-2, the V gene TRBV2; D is possibly TRBD1 (5 bases). In germline, CDR1 is SNHLY, CDR2 FYNNEI. Trimming left V 3 bases short and J 9 bases short, with 17 bases between. This CDR3 has 15 amino acids. The CDR3 region is CASSELWGVSRELFF. The CDR3 DNA reads TGTGCCAGCAGTGAGTTATGGGGCGTTAGCCGGGAGCTGTTTTTT.

V and J are TRBV9 and TRBJ2-7; 7 bases fit TRBD1. Looked up from germline, CDR1 is SGDLS and CDR2 is YYNGEE. V dropped 3 bases and J dropped 1; count of bases not matched to a gene: 4. The CDR3 loop spans 14 amino acids. CDR3 sequence reads: CASSAGDRSYEQYF. DNA of the CDR3: TGTGCCAGCAGCGCTGGGGACAGATCCTACGAGCAGTACTTC.

The genes are TRBV6-1 and TRBJ2-1; 8 positions match TRBD2. J gave up 1 base and V 6 bases, and 5 bases lay outside the gene matches. CDR3 length equals 15 residues. Germline CDR1 is MNHNS and CDR2 is SASEGT. The CDR3, as DNA: TGTGCCAGCAGACCCAGCGGGAGTTCCTACAATGAGCAGTTCTTC. Its translation is CASRPSGSSYNEQFF.

V gene TRBV19 combines with J gene TRBJ2-7, with TRBD2 matching over 10 bases. J gave up 7 bases and V 3 bases, and 6 bases lay outside the gene matches. This CDR3 spans 14 amino acids. CDR1 is LNHDA and CDR2 is SQIVND in the germline V gene (reference sequence). DNA of the CDR3: TGTGCCAGTAGTATTCTAGCGGGAGTGCGGGAGCAGTACTTC. It encodes CASSILAGVREQYF. The variable domain in full, with the rest retrieved from reference TRBV19 and TRBJ2-7, is DGGITQSPKYLFRKEGQNVTLSCEQNLNHDAMYWYRQDPGQGLRLIYYSQIVNDFQKGDIAEGYSVSREKKESFPLTVTSAQKNPTAFYLCASSILAGVREQYFGPGTRLTVT.

J is TRBJ2-5 and V is TRBV13; D perhaps matches TRBD2 (5 bases). CDR1 is PRHDT, CDR2 FYEKMQ, per germline (reference sequence). V was clipped by 1 base and J by 5 bases, with 14 bases between them. The CDR3 totals 15 residues. Here the CDR3 DNA reads TGTGCCAGCAGCTTAGAAGGCCTAGCTCTGGAGACCCAGTACTTC. This encodes CASSLEGLALETQYF.